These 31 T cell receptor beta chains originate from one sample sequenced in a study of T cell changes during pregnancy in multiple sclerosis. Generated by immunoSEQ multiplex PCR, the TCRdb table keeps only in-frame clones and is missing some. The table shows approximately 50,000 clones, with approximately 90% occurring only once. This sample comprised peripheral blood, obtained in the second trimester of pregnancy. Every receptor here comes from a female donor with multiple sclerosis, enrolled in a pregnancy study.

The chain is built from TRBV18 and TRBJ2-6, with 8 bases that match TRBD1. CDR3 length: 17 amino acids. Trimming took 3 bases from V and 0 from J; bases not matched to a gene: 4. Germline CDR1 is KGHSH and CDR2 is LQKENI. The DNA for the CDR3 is TGTGCCAGCTCACCTCGGACAGGGAACTCTGGGGCCAACGTCCTGACTTTC. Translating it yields CASSPRTGNSGANVLTF.

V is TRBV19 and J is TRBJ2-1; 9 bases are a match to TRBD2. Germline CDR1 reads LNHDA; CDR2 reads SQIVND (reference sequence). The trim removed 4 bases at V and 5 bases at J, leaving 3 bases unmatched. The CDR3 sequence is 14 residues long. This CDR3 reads CASSKRLADNEQFF. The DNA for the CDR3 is TGTGCCAGTAGTAAACGACTAGCGGACAATGAGCAGTTCTTC.

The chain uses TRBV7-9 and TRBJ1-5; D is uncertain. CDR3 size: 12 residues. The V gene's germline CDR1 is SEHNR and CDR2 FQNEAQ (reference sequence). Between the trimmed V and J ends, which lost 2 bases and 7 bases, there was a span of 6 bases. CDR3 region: CASSLPGQPQHF. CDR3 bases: TGTGCCAGCAGCTTACCGGGGCAGCCCCAGCATTTT. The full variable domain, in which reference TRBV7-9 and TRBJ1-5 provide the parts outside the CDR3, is DTGVSQNPRHKITKRGQNVTFRCDPISEHNRLYWYRQTLGQGPEFLTYFQNEAQLEKSRLLSDRFSAERPKGSFSTLEIQRTEQGDSAMYLCASSLPGQPQHFGDGTRLSIL.

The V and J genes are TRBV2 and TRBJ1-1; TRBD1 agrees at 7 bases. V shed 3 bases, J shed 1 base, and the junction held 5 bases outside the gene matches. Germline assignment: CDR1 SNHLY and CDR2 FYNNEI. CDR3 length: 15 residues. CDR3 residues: CASSEWNRGNTEAFF. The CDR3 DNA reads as TGTGCCAGCAGTGAGTGGAACAGGGGGAACACTGAAGCTTTCTTT. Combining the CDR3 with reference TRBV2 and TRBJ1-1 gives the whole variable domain EPEVTQTPSHQVTQMGQEVILRCVPISNHLYFYWYRQILGQKVEFLVSFYNNEISEKSEIFDDQFSVERPDGSNFTLKIRSTKLEDSAMYFCASSEWNRGNTEAFFGQGTRLTVV.

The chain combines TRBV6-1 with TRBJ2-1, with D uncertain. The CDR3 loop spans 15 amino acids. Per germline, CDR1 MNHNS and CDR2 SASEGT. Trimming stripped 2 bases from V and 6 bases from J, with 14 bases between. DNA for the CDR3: TGTGCCAGCAGTGAAACCCAGACACCGCCCAATGAGCAGTTCTTC. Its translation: CASSETQTPPNEQFF.

CDR3 residues: CASSIGDSVQETQYF. CDR3 nucleotides: TGTGCCAGTAGTATCGGGGATAGCGTTCAAGAGACCCAGTACTTC. The V gene is TRBV19, the J gene TRBJ2-5, with a tentative D call TRBD2 (5 bases). The CDR3 covers 15 residues. Deletions cut 3 bases from V and 2 bases from J, with 13 bases between. Germline V CDR1 and CDR2: LNHDA, SQIVND (reference sequence).

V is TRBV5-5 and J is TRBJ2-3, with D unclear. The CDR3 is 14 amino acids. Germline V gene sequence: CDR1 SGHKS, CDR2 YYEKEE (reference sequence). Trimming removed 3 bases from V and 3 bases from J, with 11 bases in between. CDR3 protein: CASSSEYVTDTQYF. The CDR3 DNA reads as TGTGCCAGCAGCTCCGAGTACGTGACAGATACGCAGTATTTT.

The chain's CDR3 is CASSRYPSAAEAFF. The CDR3 coding sequence is TGTGCCAGCAGTAGGTACCCGTCGGCGGCTGAAGCTTTCTTT. This chain connects TRBV6-1 to TRBJ1-1; D call uncertain. The CDR3 contains 14 residues. Germline assignment: CDR1 MNHNS and CDR2 SASEGT. Trimming removed 5 bases from V and 6 bases from J, with 16 bases in between.

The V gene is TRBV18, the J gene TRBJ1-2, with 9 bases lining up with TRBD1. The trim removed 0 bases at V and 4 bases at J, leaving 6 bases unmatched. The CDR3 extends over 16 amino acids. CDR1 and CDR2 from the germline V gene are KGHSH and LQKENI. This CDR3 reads CASSPPSTGGSYGYTF. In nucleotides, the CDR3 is TGTGCCAGCTCACCACCGTCGACAGGGGGGAGCTATGGCTACACCTTC.

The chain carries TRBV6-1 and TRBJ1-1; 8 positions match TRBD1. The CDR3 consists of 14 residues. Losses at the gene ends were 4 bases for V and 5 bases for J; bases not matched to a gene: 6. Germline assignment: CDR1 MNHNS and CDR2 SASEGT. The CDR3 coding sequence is TGTGCCAGCAGTGGAATAACAGGGGGAACTGAAGCTTTCTTT. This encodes CASSGITGGTEAFF.

The CDR3: CAISEIGTRGNQPQHF. DNA of the CDR3: TGTGCCATCAGTGAGATCGGAACGCGGGGGAATCAGCCCCAGCATTTT. V gene TRBV10-3 combines with J gene TRBJ1-5; TRBD1 might be the D (5 bases). This CDR3 is 16 amino acids long. V lost 2 bases, J lost 4 bases, and 15 bases lay in between. Germline V gene sequence: CDR1 ENHRY, CDR2 SYGVKD.

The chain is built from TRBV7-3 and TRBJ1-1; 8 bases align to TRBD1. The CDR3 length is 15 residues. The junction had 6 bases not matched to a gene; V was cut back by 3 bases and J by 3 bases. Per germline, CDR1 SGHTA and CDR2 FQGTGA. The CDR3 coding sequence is TGTGCCAGCAGCTTGACAGGGGATGGGGACACTGAAGCTTTCTTT. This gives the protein CASSLTGDGDTEAFF.

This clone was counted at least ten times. The CDR3 sequence: CASSAFSGGRETQYF. The CDR3 nucleotides are TGTGCCAGCAGCGCCTTTAGCGGGGGGAGGGAGACCCAGTACTTC. The rearrangement joins TRBV9 to TRBJ2-5, with 10 bases fitting TRBD2. This CDR3 comprises 15 residues. The germline CDR1 and CDR2 sequences are SGDLS and YYNGEE. Trimming cost V 3 bases and J 5 bases; bases outside gene matches: 7.

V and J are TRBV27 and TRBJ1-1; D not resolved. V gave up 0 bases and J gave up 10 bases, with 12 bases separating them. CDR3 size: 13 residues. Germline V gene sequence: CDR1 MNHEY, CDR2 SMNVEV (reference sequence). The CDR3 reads CASSLSNLGSAFF. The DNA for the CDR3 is TGTGCCAGCAGTTTATCGAATCTGGGCTCAGCTTTCTTT.

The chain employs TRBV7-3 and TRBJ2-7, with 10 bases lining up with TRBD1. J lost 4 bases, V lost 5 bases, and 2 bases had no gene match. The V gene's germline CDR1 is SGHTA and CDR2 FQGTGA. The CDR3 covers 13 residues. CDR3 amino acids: CASSRDRGYEQYF. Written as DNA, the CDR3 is TGTGCCAGCAGCCGGGACAGGGGTTACGAGCAGTACTTC.

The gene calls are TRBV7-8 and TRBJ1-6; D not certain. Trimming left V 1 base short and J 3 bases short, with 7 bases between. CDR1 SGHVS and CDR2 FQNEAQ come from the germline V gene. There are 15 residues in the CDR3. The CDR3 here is CASSLVPDYNSPLHF. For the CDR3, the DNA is TGTGCCAGCAGCTTAGTCCCAGACTATAATTCACCCCTCCACTTT. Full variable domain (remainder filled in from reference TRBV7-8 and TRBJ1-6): GAGVSQSPRYKVAKRGQDVALRCDPISGHVSLFWYQQALGQGPEFLTYFQNEAQLDKSGLPSDRFFAERPEGSVSTLKIQRTQQEDSAVYLCASSLVPDYNSPLHFGNGTRLTVT.

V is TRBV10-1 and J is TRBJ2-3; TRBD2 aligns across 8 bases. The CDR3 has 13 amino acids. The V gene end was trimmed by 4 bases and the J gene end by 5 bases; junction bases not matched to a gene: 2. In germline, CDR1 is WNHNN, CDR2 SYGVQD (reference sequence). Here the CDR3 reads CASSASGGDTQYF. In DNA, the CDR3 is TGCGCCAGCAGTGCCAGCGGGGGAGATACGCAGTATTTT.

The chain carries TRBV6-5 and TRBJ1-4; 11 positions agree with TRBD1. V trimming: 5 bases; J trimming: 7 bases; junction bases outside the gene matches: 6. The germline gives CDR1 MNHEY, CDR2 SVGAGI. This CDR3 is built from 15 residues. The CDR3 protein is CASSPSGTGGEKLFF. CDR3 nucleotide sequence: TGTGCCAGCAGTCCTTCCGGGACAGGGGGTGAAAAACTGTTTTTT.

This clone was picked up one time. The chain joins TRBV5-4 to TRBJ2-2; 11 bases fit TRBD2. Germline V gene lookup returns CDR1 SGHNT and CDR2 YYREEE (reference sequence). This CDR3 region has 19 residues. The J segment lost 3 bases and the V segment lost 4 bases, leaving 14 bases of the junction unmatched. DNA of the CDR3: TGTGCCAGCAGCAAGGAGGCTAGCGGGGGGCCTGGGGACACCGGGGAGCTGTTTTTT. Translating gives CASSKEASGGPGDTGELFF.

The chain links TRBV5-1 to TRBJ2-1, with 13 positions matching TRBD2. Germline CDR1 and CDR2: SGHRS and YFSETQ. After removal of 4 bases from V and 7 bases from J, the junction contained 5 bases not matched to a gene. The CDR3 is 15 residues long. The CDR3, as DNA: TGCGCCAGCAGCGGGCAGGGACTAGCGGGGAATGAGCAGTTCTTC. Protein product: CASSGQGLAGNEQFF.

DNA for the CDR3: TGTGCCAGCAGCGCCTTGACAGGACTGCCCCCCTACGAGCAGTACTTC. The encoded protein is CASSALTGLPPYEQYF. The chain carries TRBV9 and TRBJ2-7; perhaps TRBD1 as D (6 bases). Germline V gives CDR1 SGDLS, CDR2 YYNGEE. The CDR3 totals 16 residues. The ends were cut back, 3 bases at V and 2 bases at J, with 18 bases in the middle.

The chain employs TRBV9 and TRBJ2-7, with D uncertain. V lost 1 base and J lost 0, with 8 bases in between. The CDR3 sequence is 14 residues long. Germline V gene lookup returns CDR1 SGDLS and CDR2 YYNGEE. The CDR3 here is CASSVQAYSYEQYF. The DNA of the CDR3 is TGTGCCAGCAGCGTACAGGCATACTCCTACGAGCAGTACTTC.

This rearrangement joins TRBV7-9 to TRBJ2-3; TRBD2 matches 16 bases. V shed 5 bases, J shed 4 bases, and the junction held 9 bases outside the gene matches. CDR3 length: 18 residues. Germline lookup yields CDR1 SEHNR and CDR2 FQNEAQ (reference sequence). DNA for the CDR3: TGTGCCAGCAGCCCGCCGGGACTAGCGGGGGGGCTGGCAGATACGCAGTATTTT. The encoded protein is CASSPPGLAGGLADTQYF.

CDR3 residues: CASSELGLAGNEQYF. The CDR3 nucleotides are TGTGCCAGCAGTGAACTCGGCCTAGCGGGGAACGAGCAGTACTTC. The chain is built from TRBV2 and TRBJ2-7; 9 bases are a match to TRBD2. CDR1 and CDR2 from the germline V gene are SNHLY and FYNNEI. The CDR3 has 15 residues. V shed 2 bases and J 5 bases; nucleotides not matched to a gene: 7.

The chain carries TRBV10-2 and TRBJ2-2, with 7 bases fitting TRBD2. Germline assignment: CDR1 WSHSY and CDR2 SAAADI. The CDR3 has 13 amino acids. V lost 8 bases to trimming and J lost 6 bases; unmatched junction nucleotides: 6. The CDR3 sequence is CASGGSGAGELFF. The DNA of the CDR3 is TGCGCCAGCGGGGGGAGCGGGGCCGGGGAGCTGTTTTTT.

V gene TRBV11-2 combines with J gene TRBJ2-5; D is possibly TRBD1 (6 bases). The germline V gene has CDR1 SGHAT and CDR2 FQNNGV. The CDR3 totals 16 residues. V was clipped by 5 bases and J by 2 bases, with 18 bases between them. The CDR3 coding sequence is TGTGCCAGCAGCGTAAACAGGGTGGCGGTACAAGAGACCCAGTACTTC. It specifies CASSVNRVAVQETQYF.

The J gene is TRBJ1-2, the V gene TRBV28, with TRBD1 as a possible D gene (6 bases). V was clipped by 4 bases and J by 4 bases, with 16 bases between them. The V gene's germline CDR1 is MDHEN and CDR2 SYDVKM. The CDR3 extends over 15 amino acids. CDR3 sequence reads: CASSSRGGGPYGYTF. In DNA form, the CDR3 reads TGTGCCAGCAGTTCAAGGGGGGGCGGACCCTATGGCTACACCTTC.

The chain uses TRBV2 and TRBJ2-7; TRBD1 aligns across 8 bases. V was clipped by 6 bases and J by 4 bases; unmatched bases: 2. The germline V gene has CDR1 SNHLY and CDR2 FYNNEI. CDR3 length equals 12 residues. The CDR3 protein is CASRTGEYEQYF. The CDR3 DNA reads TGTGCCAGCAGGACAGGGGAATACGAGCAGTACTTC.

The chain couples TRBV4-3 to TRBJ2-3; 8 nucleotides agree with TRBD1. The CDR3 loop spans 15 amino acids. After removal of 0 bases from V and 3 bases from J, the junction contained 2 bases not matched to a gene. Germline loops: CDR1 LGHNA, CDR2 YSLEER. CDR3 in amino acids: CASSQETGETDTQYF. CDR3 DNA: TGCGCCAGCAGCCAAGAGACAGGGGAGACAGATACGCAGTATTTT.

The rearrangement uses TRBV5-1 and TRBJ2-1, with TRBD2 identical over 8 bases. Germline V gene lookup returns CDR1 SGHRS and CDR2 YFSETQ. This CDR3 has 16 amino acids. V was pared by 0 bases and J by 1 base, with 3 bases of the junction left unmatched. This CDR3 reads CASSLDRGGSYNEQFF. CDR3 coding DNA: TGCGCCAGCAGCTTGGATCGGGGGGGTTCCTACAATGAGCAGTTCTTC.

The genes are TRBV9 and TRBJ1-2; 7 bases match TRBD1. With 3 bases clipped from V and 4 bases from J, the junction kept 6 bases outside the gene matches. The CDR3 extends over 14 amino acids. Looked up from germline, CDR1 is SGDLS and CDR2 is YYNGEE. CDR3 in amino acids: CASSGQGWGYGYTF. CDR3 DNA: TGTGCCAGCAGCGGACAGGGTTGGGGCTATGGCTACACCTTC.